What follows is one TCR beta chain and its context. Its target antigen remains unknown. The record has no base qualities; no much larger clone is one base away. These data come from a study of cytomegalovirus exposure and HLA in healthy donors (dated by TCRdb to about 2017). Study-wide context: According to an earlier analysis of 587 of the donors, about 179 million T cells yielded 120 million or so unique TCR beta sequences and 276 Gb of sequence data. Approximately 310 gigabases of sequencing data and approximately 93 million unique TCR sequences were included in an early release covering roughly 600 HLA-typed donors. The genetic ancestry cluster associated with self-reported Caucasian donors included 81% of the roughly 390 genotyped donors. The study aimed to test whether cataloging public T cell receptors could reveal signatures of past pathogen exposure. The study profiled the T cell repertoires of 500 to 800 subjects by immunosequencing and related them to cytomegalovirus serostatus. Along with the approximately 700-subject first cohort, a separate validation cohort of approximately 110 different subjects was used. To predict cytomegalovirus infection status, the study combined high-throughput TCR immunosequencing, statistical association of individual TCRs with disease status, and machine learning. In a later analysis, previously published TCR beta repertoires from 550 to 700 donors were re-analyzed and high-resolution HLA genotyping was added so that TCR occurrence patterns could be studied. Rather than drawing on any new phenotypic data, the later analysis identified candidate immune exposures from TCR beta sequences and the way those sequences occurred across donors. An earlier analysis of 587 of the donors used high-throughput TCR beta sequencing to judge whether each TCR beta V gene segment behaved as functional or pseudogenic. Donor age, sex, ethnicity and CMV serostatus were compiled together with the repertoire data. A later genetic analysis used genome-wide SNP genotypes for about 60% of the 666 donors, treating that subset as a discovery cohort. All discovery cohort repertoires had been generated using a single sequencing platform. Both class I and class II loci were covered by HLA typing, at four-digit resolution. The number of typed donors differed by locus: roughly 629-640 for A, B, C, DRB1 and DQB1; 522 for DQA1; 606 for DPA1; and around 450 for DPB1. About five DR-DQ haplotypes were treated as single units for association and clustering because of strong linkage in the cohort. Among 398 genotyped donors of the cohort, an average of about 240,000 unique TCR beta nucleotide sequences were sequenced per donor, 15% to 20% of them non-productive.

Libraries were built with the immunoSEQ multiplex PCR assay. For the multiplex PCR, a mixture combining 60 forward primers for TCR Vbeta segments and 13 reverse primers for TCR Jbeta segments was used. The CDR3 region of rearranged TCR beta genes was amplified from genomic DNA by a multiplex PCR assay. On the Illumina HiSeq System, the amplified TCR beta libraries were sequenced as 87-base-pair reads. As for the authors' bioinformatics: A later analysis counted about 80 million unique TCR beta chains across the 550 to 800 repertoires, and roughly 10 million of these chains were shared by at least two donors. A nearest-neighbor algorithm error-corrected the raw reads and collapsed the reads into unique sequences, merging closely related sequences to remove PCR and sequencing errors. V, D and J gene segments were assigned by aligning CDR3 sequences to IMGT reference sequences. For a sequence to be retained, a match of at least six nucleotides was required to both a V gene segment and a J gene segment. A rearrangement counted as productive if the CDR3 had no stop codons and remained in frame with V and J, and every other rearrangement counted as non-productive. Following IMGT convention, CDR3 was defined as the stretch from the second conserved V-encoded cysteine to the conserved J-encoded phenylalanine. The earlier analysis of 500 to 600 of the donors excluded sequences that lacked an unambiguous match to a single V gene segment. An earlier analysis of about 590 of the donors classified V segments as functional when productive rearrangements were above 56.7% and as segregating when the standard deviation between donors was above 5%. To diagnose cytomegalovirus status from the catalog of TCR beta chain sequences, a statistical classification framework was built. V and J gene assignment, in a later analysis, came from comparing TCR nucleotide sequences with IMGT/GENE-DB human TR gene sequences. The TCRdist pipeline was used in a later analysis to assign CDR3 sequences and most-parsimonious VDJ recombination scenarios. A later analysis defined each TCR beta chain by its CDR3 amino acid sequence plus V-gene family, and excluded reads lacking a unique V-gene family. To address suspected cross-contamination and a sequencing artifact, a later analysis removed approximately 600 highly shared, low-generation-probability nucleotide sequences. A later analysis calculated a clonal expansion index for each public chain from normalized within-repertoire ranks of inferred template counts. In a later analysis, generation probabilities were computed using a VDJ recombination model fitted to out-of-frame rearrangements, and the results were checked against IGoR. A later analysis scored TCR-TCR, TCR-HLA and TCR-CMV co-occurrence with hypergeometric tests, applying a repertoire-size bias correction to TCR pairs. To estimate false discovery rates, a later analysis permuted the HLA or CMV assignments 20 times. In a later analysis, co-occurring TCRs were grouped using DBSCAN, and TCRdist sequence similarity was added for clustering within HLA-allele-positive subsets. Repertoires with fewer than 30,000 or more than 120,000 public chains, plus five repertoires with anomalous nucleotide sharing, were excluded from co-occurrence clustering. TCRdb holds this immuneACCESS table with in-frame rearrangements only. Some clones are missing; in checked studies, unresolved V genes explain under half, and the rest has no known cause. That table supplies the V and J calls and clone size; D and trimming were determined from the DNA. This sample comprises roughly 160,000 clones, about 68% of them detected only once. The biggest ten clones account for around 2.6% of the sample.

The cohort consisted of fewer than 700 healthy bone marrow donors. At the time of sampling, every cohort member was nominally healthy, though immune exposures that went unrecorded were likely present. The donor was CMV seronegative and was included in the group of over 300 seronegative cohort members. Each donor provided a peripheral blood sample, and peripheral blood mononuclear cells were used for TCR beta sequencing. The Qiagen DNeasy Blood Extraction Kit was used to extract genomic DNA from the blood cell samples. Summary of the overall study and its limitations: In a later analysis, HLA-associated TCR beta chains were found to be more clonally expanded and to have lower generation probabilities than equally common non-associated chains. When HLA alleles, especially DR and DQ, strongly co-occurred, attributing TCR associations to individual alleles was difficult. In vitro tests confirmed that three of the cytomegalovirus-associated TCR beta chains recognize cytomegalovirus antigens. While some public TCRs were present in many individuals, most TCR sequences turned up only very rarely across donors. Sequencing depth was assumed to be roughly uniform across donors in the presence/absence analyses, though that assumption may not hold. At a false discovery rate of 0.05, a later analysis linked some 18,000 TCR beta sequences to specific HLA alleles. About 17 rarely observed V segments, including chromosome 9 orphons, were excluded from the earlier analysis of several hundred of the donors because counts were too low. In a later analysis, most CMV-associated TCR beta chains were found to appear HLA-restricted, with HLA associations seemingly driven largely by CMV exposure. According to a later genetic analysis, donors in an Asian-associated ancestry cluster had fewer N-insertions in productive TCRs than the roughly 670-donor mean. The authors suggested that the approach could potentially be generalized to other disease states and immunological phenotypes. In this cohort, only TCR beta chains were sequenced, and detectable features were limited by the absence of alpha or paired-chain data. The study listed 150 to 200 TCR beta chains as associated with cytomegalovirus. The sequencing pipeline was judged likely to have produced a cluster of highly shared sequence variants as a technical artifact. A later analysis found that TCR association rates varied across HLA loci, with DRB1 alleles showing the most associated TCRs and HLA-C alleles the fewest. Correlated functional status among segregating V segments might be attributable to linkage disequilibrium, but an unknown experimental factor could not be ruled out. Several of the top co-occurrence clusters appeared to be linked to parvovirus B19, influenza, CMV and Epstein-Barr virus, according to a later analysis. Because HLA typing was unavailable for some donors at each locus, only the typed subset was used in association tests. CMV serostatus was the only immune exposure information available for the cohort. The classifier was reported to diagnose cytomegalovirus status with high specificity and sensitivity in both the original and validation cohorts. A further reported finding was that TCR beta sequences accurately predicted the HLA-A and HLA-B alleles for most subjects in the first cohort. In a later genetic analysis, a missense DCLRE1C variant was associated with V-gene and J-gene trimming of TCR beta chains, and the association was replicated in an independent cohort. Broadly in line with IMGT annotations, most TCR beta V segments showed up in productive rearrangements about 90% or about 30% of the time in an earlier analysis of 587 of the donors.

Material for sequencing was PBMCs. The TCR originated in a female donor in good health and CMV-seronegative.

The CDR3 region has the sequence CASSYRTGNQPQHF. The sequenced DNA: TGTGCCAGCAGTTACAGGACAGGCAATCAGCCCCAGCATTTT. Recombination joined TRBV6-5 with TRBJ1-5; the D gene is perhaps TRBD1, from 6 matching bases. The CDR3 has 14 amino acids, counting the end cysteine and phenylalanine. CDR3 DNA only is kept here, 42 bases in frame from base 1. V and J lose 2 bases and 2 bases, and a span of 7 bases separates them. The germline V gene gives CDR1 as MNHEY and CDR2 as SVGAGI.